This T cell receptor (beta chain) was recovered during a study of identical twins. This clonotype was picked up a small number of times. Its specificity is unknown. In TCRdb, the 5' RACE reads were re-called with MiXCR into one record per CDR3 protein. This table has fewer than 250,000 distinct CDR3 sequences, approximately 8% appearing once. Study findings and constraints: Carriage of fewer insertions was seen in abundant cord blood beta clonotypes, whereas memory repertoires showed none. Low generation probability was overrepresented in out-of-frame alpha sequences shared by twins. Conclusions rested on cross-sectional statistics rather than following the same donors. Models underestimated how often monozygotic twins shared out-of-frame TCR alpha.

This sample also belongs to another study, concerning yellow fever vaccine responses in identical twins.

This TCR was sampled from a woman younger than 30 in good health. The source material was CD8+ T cells sorted from blood.

For the CDR3, the DNA is TGTGCCAGCAGTTTCGGTGGGGGGGACTATGGCTACACCTTC. Translation: CASSFGGGDYGYTF. J is TRBJ1-2 and V is TRBV12-3 or TRBV12-4; the D gene is possibly TRBD1 (5 bases). CDR3 length: 14 amino acids. Trimming stripped 3 bases from V and 3 bases from J, with 11 bases between.